The 3 T cell receptor beta chains given below trace back to one sample, sequenced in a study of blood T cell repertoires in COVID-19. The assay was immunoSEQ multiplex PCR, and TCRdb's table has in-frame clones only and misses some. The repertoire holds roughly 90,000 clones, with around 80% as singletons. The sequenced sample consisted of peripheral blood. These receptors all stem from a woman older than 75 with active or convalescent COVID-19.

To note about this clone: The junction shows a germline mismatch at one end, possibly a read error. This sequence joins TRBV27 and TRBJ1-5, with 8 bases identical to TRBD1. This CDR3 has 14 residues. Germline CDR1 MNHEY, CDR2 SMNVEV (reference sequence). The CDR3 DNA reads TGTGCCGGCAGTCAGACAGGGGACAATCAGCCCCAGCATTTT. It encodes CAGSQTGDNQPQHF.

The chain employs TRBV10-3 and TRBJ2-7; TRBD1 agrees at 12 bases. The trim removed 7 bases at V and 3 bases at J, leaving 10 bases unmatched. The CDR3 is made up of 16 amino acids. CDR1 is ENHRY and CDR2 is SYGVKD in the germline V gene. The CDR3 DNA reads as TGTGCCATCATGGTAGGGACAGGGGGCAAAGGCTACGAGCAGTACTTC. This translates into CAIMVGTGGKGYEQYF.

The J gene is TRBJ1-2, the V gene TRBV29-1, with a weak D call TRBD1 (5 bases). The CDR3 sequence is 13 residues long. Germline V gene lookup returns CDR1 SQVTM and CDR2 ANQGSEA. Trimming cost V 6 bases and J 5 bases, with 16 bases left between them. This CDR3 reads CSVGEDTRYGYTF. CDR3 nucleotide sequence: TGCAGCGTGGGGGAGGACACTCGTTATGGCTACACCTTC.